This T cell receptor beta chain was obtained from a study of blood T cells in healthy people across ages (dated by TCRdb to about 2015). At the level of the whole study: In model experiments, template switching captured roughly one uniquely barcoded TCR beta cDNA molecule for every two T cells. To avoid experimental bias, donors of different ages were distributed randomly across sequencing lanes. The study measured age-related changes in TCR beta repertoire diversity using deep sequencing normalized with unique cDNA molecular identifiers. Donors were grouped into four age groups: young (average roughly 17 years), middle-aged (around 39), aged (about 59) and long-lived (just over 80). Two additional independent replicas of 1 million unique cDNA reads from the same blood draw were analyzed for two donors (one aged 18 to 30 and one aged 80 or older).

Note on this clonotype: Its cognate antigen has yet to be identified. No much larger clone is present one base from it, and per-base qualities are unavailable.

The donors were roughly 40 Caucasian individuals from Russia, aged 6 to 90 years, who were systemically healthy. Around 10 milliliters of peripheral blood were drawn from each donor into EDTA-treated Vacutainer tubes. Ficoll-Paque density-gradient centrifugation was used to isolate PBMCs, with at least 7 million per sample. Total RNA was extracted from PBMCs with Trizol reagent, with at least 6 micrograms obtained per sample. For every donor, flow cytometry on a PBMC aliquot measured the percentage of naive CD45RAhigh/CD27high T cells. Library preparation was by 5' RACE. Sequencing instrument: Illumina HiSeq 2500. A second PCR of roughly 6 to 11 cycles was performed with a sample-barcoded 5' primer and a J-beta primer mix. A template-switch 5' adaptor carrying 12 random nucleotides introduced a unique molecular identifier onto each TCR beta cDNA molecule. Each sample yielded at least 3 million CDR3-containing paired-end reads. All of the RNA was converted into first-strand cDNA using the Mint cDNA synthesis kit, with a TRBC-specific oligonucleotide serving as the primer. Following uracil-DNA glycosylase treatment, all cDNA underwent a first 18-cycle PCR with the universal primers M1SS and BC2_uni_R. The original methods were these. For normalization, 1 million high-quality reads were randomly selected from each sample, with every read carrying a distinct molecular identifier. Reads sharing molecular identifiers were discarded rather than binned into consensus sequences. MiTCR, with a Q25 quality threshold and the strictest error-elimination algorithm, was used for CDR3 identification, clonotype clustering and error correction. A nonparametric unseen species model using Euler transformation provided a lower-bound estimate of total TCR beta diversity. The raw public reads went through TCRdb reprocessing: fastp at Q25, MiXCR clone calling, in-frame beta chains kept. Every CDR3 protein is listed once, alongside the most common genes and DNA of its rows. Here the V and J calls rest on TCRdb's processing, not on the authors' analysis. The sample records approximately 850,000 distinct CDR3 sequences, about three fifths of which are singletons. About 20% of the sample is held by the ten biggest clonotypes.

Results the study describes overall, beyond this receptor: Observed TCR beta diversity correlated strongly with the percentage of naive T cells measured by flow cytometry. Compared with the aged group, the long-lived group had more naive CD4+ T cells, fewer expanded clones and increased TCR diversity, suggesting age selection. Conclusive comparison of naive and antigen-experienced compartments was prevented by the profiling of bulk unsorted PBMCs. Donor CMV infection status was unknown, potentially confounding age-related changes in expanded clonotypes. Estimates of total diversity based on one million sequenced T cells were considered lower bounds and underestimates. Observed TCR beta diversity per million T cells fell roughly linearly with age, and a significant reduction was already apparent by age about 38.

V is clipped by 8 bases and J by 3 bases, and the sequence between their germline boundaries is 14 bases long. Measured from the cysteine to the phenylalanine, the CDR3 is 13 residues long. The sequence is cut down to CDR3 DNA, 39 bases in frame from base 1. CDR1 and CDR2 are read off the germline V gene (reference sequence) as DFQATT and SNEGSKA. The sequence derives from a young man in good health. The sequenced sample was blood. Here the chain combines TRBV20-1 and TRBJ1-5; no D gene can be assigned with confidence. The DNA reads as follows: TGCAGTTCCGCGACCTTTACCAATCAGCCCCAGCATTTT. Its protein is CSSATFTNQPQHF.